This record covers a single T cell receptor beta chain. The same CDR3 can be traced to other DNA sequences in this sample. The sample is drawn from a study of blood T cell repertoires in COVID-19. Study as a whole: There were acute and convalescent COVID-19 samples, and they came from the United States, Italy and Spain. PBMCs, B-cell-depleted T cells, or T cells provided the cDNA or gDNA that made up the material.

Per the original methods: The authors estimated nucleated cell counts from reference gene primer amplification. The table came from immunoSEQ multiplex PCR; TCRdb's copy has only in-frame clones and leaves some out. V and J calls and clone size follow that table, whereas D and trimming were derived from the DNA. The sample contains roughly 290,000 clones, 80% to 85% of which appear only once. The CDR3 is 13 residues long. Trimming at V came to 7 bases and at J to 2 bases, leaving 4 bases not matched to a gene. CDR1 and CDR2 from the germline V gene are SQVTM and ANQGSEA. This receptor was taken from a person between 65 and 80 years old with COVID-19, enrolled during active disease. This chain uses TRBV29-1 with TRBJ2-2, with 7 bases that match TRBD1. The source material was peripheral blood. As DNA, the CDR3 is TGCAGCGGCCGGGACAGTAACACCGGGGAGCTGTTTTTT. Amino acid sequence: CSGRDSNTGELFF.